These 32 T cell receptor beta chains were all obtained from the same sample, sequenced in a study of blood T cell repertoires in COVID-19. Produced via immunoSEQ multiplex PCR; TCRdb's table is partial and in-frame only. The sample yields 95,000 to 100,000 clones, less than 90% seen once. The sample consisted of peripheral blood. Receptor source: a man older than 75 with acute or convalescent COVID-19.

The V and J genes are TRBV7-2 and TRBJ2-5; 11 bases align to TRBD2. V was clipped by 3 bases and J by 7 bases; unmatched bases: 10. The CDR3 consists of 16 residues. The germline CDR1 and CDR2 sequences are SGHTA and FQGNSA. The CDR3 reads CASSLRLAGGSATQYF. CDR3 in DNA: TGTGCCAGCAGCTTGAGGCTAGCGGGAGGCTCGGCGACCCAGTACTTC.

This clone was counted only a few times. The genes are TRBV5-1 and TRBJ1-2; 9 bases agree with TRBD1. Germline CDR1 reads SGHRS; CDR2 reads YFSETQ. The CDR3 has 17 amino acids. V lost 0 bases, J lost 3 bases, and 9 bases stayed unmatched. The CDR3 protein is CASSLEGQGRWDYGYTF. The DNA for the CDR3 is TGCGCCAGCAGCTTGGAGGGACAGGGTCGCTGGGACTATGGCTACACCTTC.

The chain combines TRBV5-1 with TRBJ2-3; 13 positions agree with TRBD2. CDR3 length equals 14 residues. Trimming at V came to 8 bases and at J to 4 bases, leaving 4 bases not matched to a gene. The V gene's germline CDR1 is SGHRS and CDR2 YFSETQ. CDR3 protein: CASRTSGSADTQYF. CDR3 nucleotide sequence: TGCGCCAGTAGGACTAGCGGGAGCGCAGATACGCAGTATTTT.

This chain connects TRBV30 to TRBJ1-4; possible D gene TRBD1, 6 bases. The ends were cut back, 2 bases at V and 7 bases at J, with 14 bases in the middle. This CDR3 spans 14 amino acids. CDR1 and CDR2 (germline): GTSNPN, SVGIG (reference sequence). CDR3 sequence (DNA): TGTGCCTGGAGTACAGGGAGAAGAGGTGAAAAACTGTTTTTT. As protein: CAWSTGRRGEKLFF. Full variable domain (outside the CDR3, taken from reference TRBV30 and TRBJ1-4): SQTIHQWPATLVQPVGSPLSLECTVEGTSNPNLYWYRQAAGRGLQLLFYSVGIGQISSEVPQNLSASRPQDRQFILSSKKLLLSDSGFYLCAWSTGRRGEKLFFGSGTQLSVL.

J is TRBJ2-1 and V is TRBV11-3, with D possibly TRBD2 on 5 matching bases. Germline V CDR1 and CDR2: SGHNT, YENEEA. This CDR3 region has 17 residues. Trimming left V 6 bases short and J 5 bases short, with 23 bases between. The CDR3 nucleotides read TGTGCCAGCAGTCCTTTCGACACGGGGTCTCGGCACAATGAGCAGTTCTTC. Translating it yields CASSPFDTGSRHNEQFF.

The rearrangement joins TRBV7-9 to TRBJ2-1; 7 bases are shared with TRBD2. V shed 5 bases and J 7 bases; nucleotides not matched to a gene: 14. CDR1 and CDR2 (germline): SEHNR, FQNEAQ (reference sequence). This CDR3 has 16 amino acids. This CDR3 is CASSRRAGLEENEQFF. The CDR3 DNA reads TGTGCCAGCAGCCGAAGAGCGGGACTGGAGGAGAATGAGCAGTTCTTC.

The chain uses TRBV7-9 and TRBJ2-1, with 8 bases identical to TRBD1. Per the germline V gene, CDR1 is SEHNR and CDR2 is FQNEAQ (reference sequence). This CDR3 has 16 residues. V lost 4 bases to trimming and J lost 6 bases; unmatched junction nucleotides: 11. The CDR3 reads CASSSGTGQGRNEQFF. The DNA of the CDR3 is TGTGCCAGCAGCTCCGGGACAGGACAGGGTCGCAATGAGCAGTTCTTC.

The J gene is TRBJ2-1, the V gene TRBV29-1, with 11 nucleotides matching TRBD2. V dropped 7 bases and J dropped 5; count of bases not matched to a gene: 7. The length of the CDR3 is 14 residues. Germline V gene data show CDR1 as SQVTM and CDR2 as ANQGSEA. CDR3 bases: TGCAGCGGCCAACTAGCGGGAGCGGACAATGAGCAGTTCTTC. It encodes CSGQLAGADNEQFF.

The J gene is TRBJ2-7, the V gene TRBV28; 9 bases map to TRBD1. CDR3 length: 13 residues. The germline V gene has CDR1 MDHEN and CDR2 SYDVKM. J lost 6 bases, V lost 6 bases, and 6 bases had no gene match. CDR3 nucleotide sequence: TGTGCCAGCAGGACAGGGGGATCTGGCGAGCAGTACTTC. Its protein product is CASRTGGSGEQYF.

The rearrangement uses TRBV25-1 and TRBJ2-1; TRBD2 aligns across 11 bases. J gave up 8 bases and V 7 bases, and 16 bases lay outside the gene matches. CDR3 length equals 17 residues. Germline V gene lookup returns CDR1 MGHDK and CDR2 SYGVNS. The CDR3 DNA sequence: TGTGCCAGCATTTCCCCGACTAGCGGGACCCCGTATGATGAGCAGTTCTTC. It encodes CASISPTSGTPYDEQFF.

This chain joins TRBV5-1 and TRBJ2-1, with 8 positions matching TRBD2. V was pared by 2 bases and J by 4 bases, with 14 bases of the junction left unmatched. Germline loops: CDR1 SGHRS, CDR2 YFSETQ. The CDR3 extends over 18 amino acids. In DNA form, the CDR3 reads TGCGCCAGCAGCTTAGCGGGGGCGGCGGTAATACGTTACAATGAGCAGTTCTTC. Translated: CASSLAGAAVIRYNEQFF.

The chain is built from TRBV6-2 or TRBV6-3 and TRBJ1-1; D uncertain. V was pared by 4 bases and J by 4 bases, with 7 bases between. The CDR3 contains 12 residues. In germline, CDR1 is MNHEY, CDR2 SVGEGT. DNA for the CDR3: TGTGCCAGCAGTTTGTTCCGCACTGAAGCTTTCTTT. Amino acid sequence: CASSLFRTEAFF.

This sequence joins TRBV28 and TRBJ2-1; 16 positions match TRBD2. The CDR3 is made up of 14 amino acids. The V gene's germline CDR1 is MDHEN and CDR2 SYDVKM. The ends lost 6 bases at V and 15 bases at J; junction bases unmatched: 8. CDR3 sequence reads: CASSPGTSGRGVFF. DNA for the CDR3: TGTGCCAGCAGCCCCGGGACTAGCGGGAGGGGGGTGTTCTTC.

The genes are TRBV19 and TRBJ2-1; 9 bases line up with TRBD2. The CDR3 is 15 residues long. CDR1 is LNHDA, CDR2 SQIVND, per germline (reference sequence). Unmatched junction bases numbered 7, after V lost 7 bases and J lost 3 bases. The CDR3 sequence is CASKEAGGYYNEQFF. In nucleotides, the CDR3 is TGTGCCAGTAAGGAAGCGGGAGGCTACTACAATGAGCAGTTCTTC.

This chain connects TRBV6-1 to TRBJ1-6, with D tentatively TRBD1 (6 bases). V lost 2 bases and J lost 10, with 9 bases in between. Germline V CDR1 and CDR2: MNHNS, SASEGT. The CDR3 loop spans 13 amino acids. The chain's CDR3 is CASSETGPSPLHF. The DNA for the CDR3 is TGTGCCAGCAGTGAAACAGGGCCCTCACCCCTCCACTTT.

The genes are TRBV3-1 (or the pseudogene TRBV3-2) and TRBJ2-2, with 9 bases matching TRBD2. The germline V gene has CDR1 LGHDT and CDR2 YNNKEL (reference sequence). The CDR3 sequence is 14 residues long. The V segment lost 7 bases and the J segment 1 base; nucleotides outside the gene matches: 1. CDR3 DNA sequence: TGTGCCAGCAAGACTAGCGGGAACACCGGGGAGCTGTTTTTT. Its protein is CASKTSGNTGELFF.

CDR3 region: CASSERVTEAFF. The DNA of the CDR3 is TGTGCCAGCAGTGAACGGGTGACTGAAGCTTTCTTT. This chain links TRBV6-1 with TRBJ1-1; D gene uncertain. This CDR3 is 12 amino acids long. Deletions cut 2 bases from V and 5 bases from J, with 6 bases between. CDR1 is MNHNS, CDR2 SASEGT, per germline.

This rearrangement joins TRBV7-6 to TRBJ2-5; TRBD1 aligns across 9 bases. Germline-derived CDR1 and CDR2 are SGHVS and FNYEAQ. The CDR3 has 16 amino acids. The V segment lost 1 base and the J segment 5 bases; nucleotides outside the gene matches: 8. CDR3 in DNA: TGTGCCAGCAGCTTAGTAATACAGGGGGCAGGGGAGACCCAGTACTTC. It codes for CASSLVIQGAGETQYF. The variable domain in full, with the rest retrieved from reference TRBV7-6 and TRBJ2-5, is GAGVSQSPRYKVTKRGQDVALRCDPISGHVSLYWYRQALGQGPEFLTYFNYEAQQDKSGLPNDRFSAERPEGSISTLTIQRTEQRDSAMYRCASSLVIQGAGETQYFGPGTRLLVL.

This clone has only one observation. The chain uses TRBV5-1 and TRBJ2-3; 15 positions match TRBD2. The trim removed 4 bases at V and 2 bases at J, leaving 8 bases unmatched. CDR1 is SGHRS, CDR2 YFSETQ, per germline. The CDR3 length is 18 residues. The CDR3 sequence: CASSPGLAGGPITDTQYF. CDR3 coding DNA: TGCGCCAGCAGCCCTGGACTAGCGGGAGGGCCGATCACAGATACGCAGTATTTT.

The table lists this clone with a few counts. V is TRBV5-1 and J is TRBJ1-6; TRBD1 might be the D (5 bases). Germline V gene data show CDR1 as SGHRS and CDR2 as YFSETQ. This CDR3 comprises 15 residues. Trimming took 0 bases from V and 9 from J, leaving 13 bases between them. The CDR3 sequence: CASSLGGAQISPLHF. CDR3 DNA sequence: TGCGCCAGCAGCTTGGGTGGGGCCCAGATTTCACCCCTCCACTTT.

This clone was counted between two and nine times. The J gene is TRBJ1-2, the V gene TRBV7-2; possible D gene TRBD1, 6 bases. V was pared by 1 base and J by 8 bases, with 14 bases between. CDR1 and CDR2 from the germline V gene are SGHTA and FQGNSA. The length of the CDR3 is 14 residues. CDR3 bases: TGTGCCAGCAGCTTAGTCGGTACCGACAGGGGCTACACCTTC. Its protein product is CASSLVGTDRGYTF. The full variable domain, in which reference TRBV7-2 and TRBJ1-2 provide the parts outside the CDR3, is GAGVSQSPSNKVTEKGKDVELRCDPISGHTALYWYRQSLGQGLEFLIYFQGNSAPDKSGLPSDRFSAERTGGSVSTLTIQRTQQEDSAVYLCASSLVGTDRGYTFGSGTRLTVV.

V and J are TRBV5-1 and TRBJ1-2; the match to TRBD1 covers 9 bases. The CDR3 consists of 13 residues. V dropped 4 bases and J dropped 8; count of bases not matched to a gene: 6. Germline CDR1 reads SGHRS; CDR2 reads YFSETQ. The CDR3 DNA is TGCGCCAGCAGCCCGGACAGGGGAGACGGCTACACCTTC. It codes for CASSPDRGDGYTF.

V is TRBV5-6 and J is TRBJ1-2; D gene ambiguous. The CDR3 has 13 residues. CDR1 and CDR2 from the germline V gene are SGHDT and YYEEEE. The V and J ends lost 0 bases and 7 bases respectively, with 10 bases between them. The CDR3 DNA sequence: TGTGCCAGCAGCTTGGGAGGGTCGGGTGGCTACACCTTC. This gives the protein CASSLGGSGGYTF.

The chain recombines TRBV6-2 or TRBV6-3 with TRBJ1-2; the match to TRBD1 covers 12 bases. CDR1 MNHEY and CDR2 SVGEGT come from the germline V gene. V dropped 6 bases and J dropped 5; count of bases not matched to a gene: 10. The CDR3 length is 16 residues. DNA of the CDR3: TGTGCCAGCAGCACGGGACAGGGGGCGATGAATTATGGCTACACCTTC. Amino acids: CASSTGQGAMNYGYTF.

The chain uses TRBV6-2 or TRBV6-3 and TRBJ1-4; 10 bases align to TRBD1. V shed 6 bases, J shed 7 bases, and the junction held 5 bases outside the gene matches. The CDR3 runs to 14 residues. In germline, CDR1 is MNHEY, CDR2 SVGEGT. The CDR3 sequence is CASSRTGGSEKLFF. The DNA for the CDR3 is TGTGCCAGCAGCCGGACAGGGGGAAGTGAAAAACTGTTTTTT.

This chain connects TRBV28 to TRBJ2-7, with TRBD1 identical over 9 bases. Germline assignment: CDR1 MDHEN and CDR2 SYDVKM. Unmatched junction bases numbered 12, after V lost 5 bases and J lost 7 bases. The CDR3 is 15 residues long. DNA of the CDR3: TGTGCCAGCAGTGTTAAAACAGGGGGCTGGGGGGAGCAGTACTTC. The encoded protein is CASSVKTGGWGEQYF.

J is TRBJ2-1 and V is TRBV6-5; D not certain. Germline CDR1 MNHEY, CDR2 SVGAGI. V lost 6 bases and J 0 bases, leaving 9 bases between the germline ends. The CDR3 covers 14 residues. The CDR3 DNA reads TGTGCCAGCAGGTCGTGGAGCTCCTACAATGAGCAGTTCTTC. It is translated as CASRSWSSYNEQFF.

The chain combines TRBV5-1 with TRBJ2-3, with D possibly being TRBD1 (6 bases). From germline, CDR1 is SGHRS and CDR2 YFSETQ. CDR3 size: 16 residues. Trimming stripped 1 base from V and 0 bases from J, with 12 bases between. DNA for the CDR3: TGCGCCAGCAGCTTGTCTGTGGGGGCTAGCACAGATACGCAGTATTTT. It encodes CASSLSVGASTDTQYF.

This sequence joins TRBV5-1 and TRBJ2-5, with 8 positions matching TRBD2. CDR1 is SGHRS and CDR2 is YFSETQ in the germline V gene. The CDR3 sequence is 16 residues long. The J segment lost 4 bases and the V segment lost 4 bases, leaving 12 bases of the junction unmatched. DNA of the CDR3: TGCGCCAGCAGCCCGGGACTAGTCAATTCACGAGAGACCCAGTACTTC. Its protein product is CASSPGLVNSRETQYF.

The V call is TRBV10-3, the J call TRBJ2-3, with TRBD2 matching over 7 bases. From germline, CDR1 is ENHRY and CDR2 SYGVKD. The junction had 2 bases not matched to a gene; V was cut back by 5 bases and J by 0 bases. This CDR3 comprises 14 residues. CDR3 DNA: TGTGCCATCAGTAGCGGGACTAGCACAGATACGCAGTATTTT. This gives the protein CAISSGTSTDTQYF.

This rearrangement joins TRBV5-1 to TRBJ2-1; 8 bases are a match to TRBD1. V lost 0 bases to trimming and J lost 3 bases; unmatched junction nucleotides: 2. Per the germline V gene, CDR1 is SGHRS and CDR2 is YFSETQ. CDR3 length: 15 residues. For the CDR3, the DNA is TGCGCCAGCAGCTTGGAACAGGGGGACTACAATGAGCAGTTCTTC. Amino acid sequence: CASSLEQGDYNEQFF.

The chain joins TRBV7-9 to TRBJ2-2; TRBD1 matches 9 bases. The trim removed 5 bases at V and 4 bases at J, leaving 5 bases unmatched. This CDR3 has 15 residues. The germline CDR1 and CDR2 sequences are SEHNR and FQNEAQ (reference sequence). CDR3 coding DNA: TGTGCCAGCAGCCGAACAGGGGGCGGCACCGGGGAGCTGTTTTTT. This translates into CASSRTGGGTGELFF.